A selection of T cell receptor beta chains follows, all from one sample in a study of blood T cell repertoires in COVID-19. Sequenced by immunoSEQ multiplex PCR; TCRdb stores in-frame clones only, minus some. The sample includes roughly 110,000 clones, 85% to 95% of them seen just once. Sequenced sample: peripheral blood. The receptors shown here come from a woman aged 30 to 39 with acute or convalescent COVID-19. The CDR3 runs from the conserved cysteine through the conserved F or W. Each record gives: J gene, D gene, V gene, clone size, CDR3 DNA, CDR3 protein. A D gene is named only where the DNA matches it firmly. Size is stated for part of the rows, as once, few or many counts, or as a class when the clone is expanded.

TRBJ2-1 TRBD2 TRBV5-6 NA TGTGCCAGCAGCTTGGCAAGCGGGGGGGCCGTTTACAATGAGCAGTTCTTC CASSLASGGAVYNEQFF
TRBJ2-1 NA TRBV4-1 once TGCGCCAGCAGCCGAACTAGCCGGGACTTTGACAATGAGCAGTTCTTC CASSRTSRDFDNEQFF
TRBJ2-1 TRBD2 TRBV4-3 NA TGCGCCAGCAGCCAAGATGGACTAGCGGGAGACAATGAGCAGTTCTTC CASSQDGLAGDNEQFF
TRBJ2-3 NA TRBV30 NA TGTGCCTGGAGGAACCCGGGACTCAGGAGGAGTACGCAGTATTTT CAWRNPGLRRSTQYF
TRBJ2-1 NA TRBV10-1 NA TGCGCCAGACAATCGCGGCGGGACCGGTACCGGCCCAATGAGCAGTTCTTC CARQSRRDRYRPNEQFF
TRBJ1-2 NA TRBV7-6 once TGTGCCAGCAGCAGGACAGCGTGGCAGGGCTACACCTTC CASSRTAWQGYTF
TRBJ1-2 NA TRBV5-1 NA TGCGCCAGCAGCTTGGGGCCGACAGAAAACTATGGCTACACCTTC CASSLGPTENYGYTF
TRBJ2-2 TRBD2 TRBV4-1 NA TGCGCCAGCAGCCAAGACGGCGGGGGGGCCTCCACCGGGGAGCTGTTTTTT CASSQDGGGASTGELFF
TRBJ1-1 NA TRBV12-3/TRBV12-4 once TGTGCCAGCAGTTGGGCAGGGAACACTGAAGCTTTCTTT CASSWAGNTEAFF
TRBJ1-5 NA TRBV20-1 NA TGCAGTGCTAGTTGGCTCAGGGATAGCAATCAGCCCCAGCATTTT CSASWLRDSNQPQHF
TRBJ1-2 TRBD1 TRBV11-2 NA TGTGCCAGCAGCTTCGGGACAGGAAGGGGCTATGGCTACACCTTC CASSFGTGRGYGYTF
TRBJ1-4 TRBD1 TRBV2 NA TGTGCCACCCGGGACAGGGCTGAAAAACTGTTTTTT CATRDRAEKLFF
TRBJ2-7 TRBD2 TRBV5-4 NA TGTGCCAGCAGCTCCGGGACTACCTACGAGCAGTACTTC CASSSGTTYEQYF
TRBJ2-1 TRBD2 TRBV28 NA TGTGCCAGCAGTTTAGGACTAGCCCCCGGGGTTTACAATGAGCAGTTCTTC CASSLGLAPGVYNEQFF
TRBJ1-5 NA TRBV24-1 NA TGTGCCACCAGTGAAGGGGTCAGCGCCAATCAGCCCCAGCATTTT CATSEGVSANQPQHF
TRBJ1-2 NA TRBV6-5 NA TGTGCCAGCAGTTCCGCCTCGGACTCAGGAGGCTACACCTTC CASSSASDSGGYTF
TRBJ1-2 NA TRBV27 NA TGTGCCAGCAGTAAGGGGCCTAACTATGGCTACACCTTC CASSKGPNYGYTF
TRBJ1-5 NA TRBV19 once TGTGCCAGTAGATGGGGAGCGGGCAATCAGCCCCAGCATTTT CASRWGAGNQPQHF
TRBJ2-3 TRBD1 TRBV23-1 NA TGCGCCAGCAGTGAACAAAGGGACAGGGGATATAGCACAGATACGCAGTATTTT CASSEQRDRGYSTDTQYF
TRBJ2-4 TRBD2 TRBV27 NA TGTGCCAGCAGTCCGGGACTAGGTCGGGCCAAAAACATTCAGTACTTC CASSPGLGRAKNIQYF
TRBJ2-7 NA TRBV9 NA TGTGCCAGCAGCGTAGGGGGGGTTGGCTACGAGCAGTACTTC CASSVGGVGYEQYF
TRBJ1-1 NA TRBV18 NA TGTGCCAGCTCACGGGGGGAGGGCGAAGCTTTCTTT CASSRGEGEAFF
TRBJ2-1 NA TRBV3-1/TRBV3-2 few TGTGCCAGCAGCCAAGATCCGAGGGAAGGGAGATATGAGCAGTTCTTC CASSQDPREGRYEQFF
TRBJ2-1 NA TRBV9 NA TGTGCCAGCAGCGCCAGCTGGGGCCACAATGAGCAGTTCTTC CASSASWGHNEQFF
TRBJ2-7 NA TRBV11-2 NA TGTGCCAGCAGCTTAGTCGCGGCGGAATACGAGCAGTACTTC CASSLVAAEYEQYF
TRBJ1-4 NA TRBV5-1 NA TGCGCCAGCAGCTTGGCTCGCGGGGAAAAACTGTTTTTT CASSLARGEKLFF
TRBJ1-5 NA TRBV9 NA TGTGCCAGCAGTGCCTGGGCCGATAGCAATCAGCCCCAGCATTTT CASSAWADSNQPQHF
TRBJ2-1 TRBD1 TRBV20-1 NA TGCAGTGCTAGTTGGGGACAGGGCGCCTACAATGAGCAGTTCTTC CSASWGQGAYNEQFF
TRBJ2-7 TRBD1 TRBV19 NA TGTGCCAGTAGCTCAAACAGGGGAGCCTACGAGCAGTACTTC CASSSNRGAYEQYF
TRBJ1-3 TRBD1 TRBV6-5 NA TGTGCCAGCAGACGACAGGGGGGTGGAAACACCATATATTTT CASRRQGGGNTIYF
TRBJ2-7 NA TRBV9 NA TGTGCCAGCAGCCCCCCTTCCGGGACTTCAGCCTACGAGCAGTACTTC CASSPPSGTSAYEQYF
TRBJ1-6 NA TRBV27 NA TGTGCCAGCAGTTCTGCAGGGGCCTATAATTCACCCCTCCACTTT CASSSAGAYNSPLHF
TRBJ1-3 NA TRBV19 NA TGTGCCAGTTCCCTTACAGGGCGAAGCTCTGGAAACACCATATATTTT CASSLTGRSSGNTIYF
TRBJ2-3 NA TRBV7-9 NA TGTGCCAGCACCACAGGGATGAAAAGCACAGATACGCAGTATTTT CASTTGMKSTDTQYF
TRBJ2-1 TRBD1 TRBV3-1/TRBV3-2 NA TGTGCCAGCAGCCAAGACCTTGGGACAGGGGTTGGCGACTACAATGAGCAGTTCTTC CASSQDLGTGVGDYNEQFF
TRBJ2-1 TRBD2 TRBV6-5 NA TGTGCCACCAGACTAGCGGGAGACTACAATGAGCAGTTCTTC CATRLAGDYNEQFF
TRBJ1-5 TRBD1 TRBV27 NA TGTGCCAGCAGTTCCTCGACAGGGATTCAGCCCCAGCATTTT CASSSSTGIQPQHF